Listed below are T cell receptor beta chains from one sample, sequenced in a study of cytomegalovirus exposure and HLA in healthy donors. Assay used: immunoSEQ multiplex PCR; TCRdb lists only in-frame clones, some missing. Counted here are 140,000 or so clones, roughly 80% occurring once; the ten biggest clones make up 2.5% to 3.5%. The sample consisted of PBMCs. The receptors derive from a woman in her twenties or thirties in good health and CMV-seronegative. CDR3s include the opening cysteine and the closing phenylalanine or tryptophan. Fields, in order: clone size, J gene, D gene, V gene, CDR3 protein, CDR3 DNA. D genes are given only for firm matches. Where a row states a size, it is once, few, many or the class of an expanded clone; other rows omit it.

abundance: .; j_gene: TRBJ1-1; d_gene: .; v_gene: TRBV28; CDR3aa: CASSWRTGLGEMNTEAFF; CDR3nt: TGTGCCAGCAGTTGGAGAACAGGGTTAGGAGAGATGAACACTGAAGCTTTCTTT
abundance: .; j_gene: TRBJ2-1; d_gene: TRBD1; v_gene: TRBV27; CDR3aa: CASSPDLLRGSSYNEQFF; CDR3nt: TGTGCCAGCAGTCCAGACCTCCTCAGGGGGAGCTCCTACAATGAGCAGTTCTTC
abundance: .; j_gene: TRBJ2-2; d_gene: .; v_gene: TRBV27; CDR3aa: CASRARGAGTGELFF; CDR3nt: TGTGCCAGCCGCGCCAGGGGCGCTGGCACCGGGGAGCTGTTTTTT
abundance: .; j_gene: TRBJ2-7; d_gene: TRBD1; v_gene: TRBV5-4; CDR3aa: CASSLPGQGHEQYF; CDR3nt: TGTGCCAGCAGCTTACCCGGACAGGGCCACGAGCAGTACTTC
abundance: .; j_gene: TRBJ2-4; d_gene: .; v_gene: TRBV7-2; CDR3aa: CASSLAGGRGNIQYF; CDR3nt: TGTGCCAGCAGCTTAGCGGGGGGGCGCGGAAACATTCAGTACTTC
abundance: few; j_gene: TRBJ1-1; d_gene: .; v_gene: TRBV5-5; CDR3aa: CASSSPNTEAFF; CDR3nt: TGTGCCAGCAGCTCCCCAAACACTGAAGCTTTCTTT
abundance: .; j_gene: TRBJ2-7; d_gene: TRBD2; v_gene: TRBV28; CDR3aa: CAGSSPAGGPYEQYF; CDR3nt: TGTGCCGGCAGTTCACCAGCGGGAGGGCCCTACGAGCAGTACTTC
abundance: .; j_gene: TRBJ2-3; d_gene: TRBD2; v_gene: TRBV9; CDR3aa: CASSFSAGVSTDTQYF; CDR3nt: TGTGCCAGCAGCTTCTCAGCGGGAGTGAGCACAGATACGCAGTATTTT
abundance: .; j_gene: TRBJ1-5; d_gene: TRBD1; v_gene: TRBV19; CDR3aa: CASSLTDRVEGQPQHF; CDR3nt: TGTGCCAGTAGTCTAACGGACAGGGTGGAAGGGCAGCCCCAGCATTTT
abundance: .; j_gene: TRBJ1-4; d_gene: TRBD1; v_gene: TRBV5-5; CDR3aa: CASSLGQGQANEKLFF; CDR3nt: TGTGCCAGCAGTTTAGGACAGGGGCAGGCTAATGAAAAACTGTTTTTT
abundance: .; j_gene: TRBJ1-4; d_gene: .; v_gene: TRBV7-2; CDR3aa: CASSFSGANEKLFF; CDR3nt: TGTGCCAGCAGCTTTTCGGGGGCTAATGAAAAACTGTTTTTT
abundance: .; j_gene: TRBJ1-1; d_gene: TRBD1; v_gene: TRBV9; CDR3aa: CASSFYSDRSNTEAFF; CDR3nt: TGTGCCAGCAGCTTCTACTCGGACAGGTCTAACACTGAAGCTTTCTTT
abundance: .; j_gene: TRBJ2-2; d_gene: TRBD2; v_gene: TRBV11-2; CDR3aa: CASSFGGRASGELFF; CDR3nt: TGTGCCAGCAGCTTTGGCGGGAGGGCCTCCGGGGAGCTGTTTTTT
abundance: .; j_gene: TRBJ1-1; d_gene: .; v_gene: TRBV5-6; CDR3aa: CASSLAGREAFF; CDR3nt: TGTGCCAGCAGCTTGGCTGGCAGGGAAGCTTTCTTT
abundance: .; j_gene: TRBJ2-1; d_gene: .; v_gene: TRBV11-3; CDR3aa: CASSPSNGGQEQFF; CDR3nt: TGTGCCAGCAGCCCTAGTAATGGCGGACAGGAGCAGTTCTTC
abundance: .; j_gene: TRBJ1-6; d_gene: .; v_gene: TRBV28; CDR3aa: CASSPPGSPLHF; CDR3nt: TGTGCCAGCAGTCCGCCGGGGTCACCCCTCCACTTT
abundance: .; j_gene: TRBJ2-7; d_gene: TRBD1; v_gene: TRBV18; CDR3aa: CASSPRTSGQGSGEQYF; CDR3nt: TGTGCCAGCTCACCGAGGACCTCGGGACAGGGATCGGGCGAGCAGTACTTC
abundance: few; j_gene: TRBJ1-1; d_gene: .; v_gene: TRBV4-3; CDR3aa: CASSRLARGYTEAFF; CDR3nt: TGCGCCAGCAGCCGTCTTGCTAGGGGATACACTGAAGCTTTCTTT
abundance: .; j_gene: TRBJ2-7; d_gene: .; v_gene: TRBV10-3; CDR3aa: CAISESRGLTYEQYF; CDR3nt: TGTGCCATCAGTGAGTCTCGCGGGTTGACCTACGAGCAGTACTTC
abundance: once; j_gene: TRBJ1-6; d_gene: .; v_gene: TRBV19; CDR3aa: CASSTDRDSPLHF; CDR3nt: TGTGCCAGTAGTACGGACAGAGATTCACCCCTCCACTTT
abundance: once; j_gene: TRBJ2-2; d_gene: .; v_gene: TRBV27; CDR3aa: CASSFSWGNTGELFF; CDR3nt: TGTGCCAGCAGTTTTAGTTGGGGCAACACCGGGGAGCTGTTTTTT
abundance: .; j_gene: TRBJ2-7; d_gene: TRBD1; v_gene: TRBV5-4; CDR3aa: CASREGALEEQYF; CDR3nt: TGTGCCAGCCGTGAGGGGGCCCTGGAAGAGCAGTACTTC
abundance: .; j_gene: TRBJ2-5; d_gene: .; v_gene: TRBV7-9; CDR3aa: CASSFSGWGETQYF; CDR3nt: TGTGCCAGCAGCTTTTCAGGGTGGGGAGAGACCCAGTACTTC
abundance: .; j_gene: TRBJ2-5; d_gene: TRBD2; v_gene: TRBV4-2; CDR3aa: CASSQRERETQYF; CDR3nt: TGTGCCAGCAGCCAGCGGGAGAGGGAGACCCAGTACTTC
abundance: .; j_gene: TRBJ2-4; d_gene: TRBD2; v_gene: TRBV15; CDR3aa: CATSRAIAGVGSIQYF; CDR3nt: TGTGCCACCAGCCGGGCTATAGCGGGAGTGGGGAGCATTCAGTACTTC
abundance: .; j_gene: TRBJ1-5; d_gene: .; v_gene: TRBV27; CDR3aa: CASSGGGQGGIQPQHF; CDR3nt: TGTGCCAGCTCCGGGGGGGGGCAGGGCGGAATTCAGCCCCAGCATTTT
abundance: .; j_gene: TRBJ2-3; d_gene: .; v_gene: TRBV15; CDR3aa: CATSREAEPTDTQYF; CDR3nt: TGTGCCACCAGCAGGGAAGCGGAGCCCACAGATACGCAGTATTTT
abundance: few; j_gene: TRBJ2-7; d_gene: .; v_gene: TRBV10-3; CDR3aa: CAIKQPTSYEQYF; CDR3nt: TGTGCCATCAAACAGCCTACCTCCTACGAGCAGTACTTC
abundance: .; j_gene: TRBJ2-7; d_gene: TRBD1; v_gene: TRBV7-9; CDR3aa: CASSPRQGPSYEQYF; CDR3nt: TGTGCCAGCAGCCCCCGACAGGGGCCTTCCTACGAGCAGTACTTC
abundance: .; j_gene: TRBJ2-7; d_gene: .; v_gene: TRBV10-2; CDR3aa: CASSDYDSLFTFVGGKYEQYF; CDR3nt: TGCGCCAGCAGTGATTACGACTCCCTTTTCACTTTCGTGGGAGGAAAATACGAGCAGTACTTC
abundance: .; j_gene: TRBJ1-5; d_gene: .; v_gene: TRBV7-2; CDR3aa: CASSSQGNQPQHF; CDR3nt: TGTGCCAGCAGCTCCCAGGGGAATCAGCCCCAGCATTTT
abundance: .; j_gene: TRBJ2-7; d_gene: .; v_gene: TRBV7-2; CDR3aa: CASSSGALGGGSPYEQYF; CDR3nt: TGTGCCAGCAGCTCCGGGGCATTGGGGGGGGGCTCCCCCTACGAGCAGTACTTC
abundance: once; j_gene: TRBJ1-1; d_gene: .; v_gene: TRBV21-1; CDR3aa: CASSKRTHRGLADTEAFF; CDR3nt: TGTGCCAGCAGCAAAAGGACCCACAGGGGGCTAGCGGACACTGAAGCTTTCTTT
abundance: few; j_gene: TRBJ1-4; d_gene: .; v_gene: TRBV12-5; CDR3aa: CASGFYNEKLFF; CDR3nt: TGTGCTAGTGGTTTCTATAATGAAAAACTGTTTTTT
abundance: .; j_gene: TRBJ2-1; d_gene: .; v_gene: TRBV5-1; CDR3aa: CASSSASGYSYNEQFF; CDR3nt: TGCGCCAGCAGCTCCGCCTCAGGTTACTCCTACAATGAGCAGTTCTTC
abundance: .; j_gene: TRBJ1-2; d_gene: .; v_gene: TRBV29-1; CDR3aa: CSVPLQGVMYGYTF; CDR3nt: TGCAGCGTCCCCTTGCAGGGTGTAATGTATGGCTACACCTTC
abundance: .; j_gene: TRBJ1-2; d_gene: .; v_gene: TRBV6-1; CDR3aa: CASSEFRNYGYTF; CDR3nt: TGTGCCAGCAGTGAATTCAGAAACTATGGCTACACCTTC
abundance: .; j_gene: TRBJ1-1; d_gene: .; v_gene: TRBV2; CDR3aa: CATGGSTNTEAFF; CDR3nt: TGTGCCACCGGGGGGAGCACGAACACTGAAGCTTTCTTT
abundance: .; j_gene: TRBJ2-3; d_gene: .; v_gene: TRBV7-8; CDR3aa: CASSVRDTQYF; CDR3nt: TGTGCCAGCAGCGTGAGAGATACGCAGTATTTT
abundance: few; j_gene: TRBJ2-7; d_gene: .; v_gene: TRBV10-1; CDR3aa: CASSDAGYEQYF; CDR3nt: TGCGCCAGCAGTGACGCGGGTTACGAGCAGTACTTC
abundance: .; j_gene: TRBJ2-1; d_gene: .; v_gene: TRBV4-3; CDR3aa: CASSPGHDTYNEQFF; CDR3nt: TGCGCCAGCAGCCCGGGACACGACACATACAATGAGCAGTTCTTC
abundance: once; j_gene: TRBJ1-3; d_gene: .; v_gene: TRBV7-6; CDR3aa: CASSVSRASGNTIYF; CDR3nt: TGTGCCAGCAGCGTGAGCAGGGCGTCGGGAAACACCATATATTTT
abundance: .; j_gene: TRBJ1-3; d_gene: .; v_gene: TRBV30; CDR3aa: CAWSPDRINTIYF; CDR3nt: TGTGCCTGGAGTCCAGACAGAATAAACACCATATATTTT
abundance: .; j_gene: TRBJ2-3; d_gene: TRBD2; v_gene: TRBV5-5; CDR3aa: CASSQERGGGADTQYF; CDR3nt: TGTGCCAGCAGCCAAGAGCGGGGGGGCGGGGCAGATACGCAGTATTTT
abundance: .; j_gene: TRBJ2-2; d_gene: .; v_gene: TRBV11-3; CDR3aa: CASTLSSNTGELFF; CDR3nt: TGTGCCAGCACTCTTAGCAGTAACACCGGGGAGCTGTTTTTT
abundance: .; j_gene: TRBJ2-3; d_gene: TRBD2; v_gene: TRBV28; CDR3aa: CASSLPLAGGSAMRYF; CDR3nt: TGTGCCAGCAGTTTACCACTAGCGGGAGGCTCCGCGATGCGGTATTTT
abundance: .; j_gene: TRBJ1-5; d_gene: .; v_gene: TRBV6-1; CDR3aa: CASSVQPNQPQHF; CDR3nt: TGTGCCAGCAGTGTACAGCCAAATCAGCCCCAGCATTTT
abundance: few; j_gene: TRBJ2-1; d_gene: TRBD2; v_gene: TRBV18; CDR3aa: CASSPTSGAGDEQFF; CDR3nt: TGTGCCAGCTCACCGACTAGCGGGGCGGGAGATGAGCAGTTCTTC
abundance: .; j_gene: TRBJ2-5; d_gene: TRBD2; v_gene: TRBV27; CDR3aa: CASSSAALAGEKETQYF; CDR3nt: TGTGCCAGCAGCTCCGCCGCGCTAGCGGGAGAGAAGGAGACCCAGTACTTC
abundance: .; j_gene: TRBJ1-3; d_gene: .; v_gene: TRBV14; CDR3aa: CASSQVAFAQIISGNTIYF; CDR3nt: TGTGCCAGCAGCCAAGTGGCGTTCGCACAGATCATTTCTGGAAACACCATATATTTT
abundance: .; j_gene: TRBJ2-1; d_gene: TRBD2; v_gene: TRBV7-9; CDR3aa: CASSPVEAGGSYNEQFF; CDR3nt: TGTGCCAGCAGCCCCGTAGAAGCGGGAGGGTCCTACAATGAGCAGTTCTTC
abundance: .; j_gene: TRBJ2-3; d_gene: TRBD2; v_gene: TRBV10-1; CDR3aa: CASSSAGLAGDTQYF; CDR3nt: TGCGCCAGCAGTTCCGCGGGACTAGCGGGAGATACGCAGTATTTT
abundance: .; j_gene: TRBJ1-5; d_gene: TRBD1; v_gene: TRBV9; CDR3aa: CASSATGTVNQPQHF; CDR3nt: TGTGCCAGCAGCGCAACCGGGACAGTCAATCAGCCCCAGCATTTT
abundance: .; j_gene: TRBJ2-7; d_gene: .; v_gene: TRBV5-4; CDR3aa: CASSWGGGSYEQYF; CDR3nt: TGTGCCAGCAGCTGGGGCGGCGGTTCCTACGAGCAGTACTTC
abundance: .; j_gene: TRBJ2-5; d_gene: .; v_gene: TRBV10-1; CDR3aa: CARHQGSEETQYF; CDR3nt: TGCGCCAGACATCAGGGGTCTGAGGAGACCCAGTACTTC
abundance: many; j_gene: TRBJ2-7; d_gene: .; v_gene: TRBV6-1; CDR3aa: CASSDGGGWGQSYEQYF; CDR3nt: TGTGCCAGCAGTGACGGGGGCGGATGGGGACAGTCCTACGAGCAGTACTTC